This T cell receptor beta chain was retrieved from a study of cytomegalovirus exposure and HLA in healthy donors. Study-wide findings and caveats: Follow-up analysis found HLA locus-dependent TCR association rates, highest for DRB1 and lowest for HLA-C. Earlier analysis found most TCR beta V segments productive about 90% or about 30% of the time.

CDR1 SGHRS and CDR2 YFSETQ come from the germline V gene. V lost 4 bases and J 3 bases, leaving 16 bases between the germline ends. CDR3 length: 15 amino acids. Turning to this clone: Its cognate antigen is unknown.

In the PCR, 60 Vbeta and 13 Jbeta primers were used. Profiling relied on immunoSEQ multiplex PCR, and the TCRdb table lists in-frame clones only, not all of them. The sample has about 69,000 clones, 55% to 75% seen once. The sequenced sample was PBMCs. The chain has TRBV5-1 and TRBJ1-2; the D gene is possibly TRBD1 (5 bases). This receptor was identified in a woman aged 25 to 39 in good health and CMV-seronegative. In nucleotides, the CDR3 is TGCGCCAGCAGCCGGGGGACCTTGAGGGACTATGGCTACACCTTC. Its protein product is CASSRGTLRDYGYTF.